This TCR beta chain came from a study of blood T cell repertoires in COVID-19 (dated by TCRdb to about 2020). For context, the study as a whole: Samples covering the acute and convalescent phases of COVID-19 were provided by collaborators in the United States, Italy and Spain. The prospective study material was composed of cDNA or gDNA derived from T cells, B-cell-depleted T cells, or PBMCs. The dataset comprised deeply sampled blood TCRbeta repertoires from subjects exposed to, actively infected with, or recovered from COVID-19. The repertoires were released in a freely available public database intended as a resource for research on the immune response to SARS-CoV-2. The samples were drawn from the first 160 participants of the ongoing ImmuneRACE study and from over a thousand subjects provided by 6 global collaborators. Sample metadata almost always included a de-identified subject ID, COVID-19 status, age in years and sex. HLA class I and class II types, where available, came from metadata supplied by the sample provider rather than from assay-based typing. The study at large found these results: The amount of clinical and demographic metadata varied by source and participant and was provided uncurated.

The cysteine opens and the phenylalanine closes a CDR3 of 13 amino acids. The sequence is cut down to CDR3 DNA, 39 bases in frame from base 1. From the germline V gene, CDR1 is SGHRS and CDR2 is YFSETQ. At the junction V is shortened by 3 bases and J by 9 bases; bases outside the gene matches: 6. In the case of this clone: Its antigen remains unidentified. No qualities accompany the bases; no much larger clone lies one base away.

The collaborating institutions used their own protocols to collect whole blood in K2EDTA tubes. For TCRbeta analysis, collaborators shipped samples in one of three forms: frozen whole blood, isolated PBMCs, or DNA extracted from either of those sample types. TCRbeta CDR3 regions were amplified from genomic DNA using the immunoSEQ Assay, a bias-controlled multiplex PCR. The paper's data handling went like this. Nucleated cell counts per sample were estimated from amplification of reference gene primers within the assay. To quantify the absolute abundance of each unique TCRbeta CDR3 rearrangement, sequence reads were collapsed and filtered. For each sample, productive Simpson clonality was calculated as the square root of Simpson's diversity index across productive rearrangements. TCRdb holds this immuneACCESS table with in-frame rearrangements only. Some clones are missing; in checked studies, unresolved V genes explain under half, and the rest has no known cause. That table gives V, J and clone size, and the DNA gave D and trimming. Counted in this sample were 70,000 to 80,000 clones; roughly 80% of them appeared once. In total, the top ten clones hold approximately 15% of the sample.

The receptor chain draws on TRBV5-1 and TRBJ2-1, and 7 bases in between align with TRBD2. The receptor comes from a woman of 80 years or more with acute or convalescent COVID-19. The sample comprised peripheral blood. The CDR3: CASSSGREGEQFF. The sequenced DNA: TGCGCCAGCAGCTCAGGCAGGGAGGGTGAGCAGTTCTTC. Extended through the reference TRBV5-1 and TRBJ2-1 proteins, this CDR3 yields the full variable domain: KAGVTQTPRYLIKTRGQQVTLSCSPISGHRSVSWYQQTPGQGLQFLFEYFSETQRNKGNFPGRFSGRQFSNSRSEMNVSTLELGDSALYLCASSSGREGEQFFGPGTRLTVL.